The rows below give T cell receptor beta chains drawn from one sample of a study of blood T cells in healthy people across ages. One entry per CDR3 protein, called by TCRdb with MiXCR from the 5' RACE reads. The top ten clones hold 13% of a sample with 700,000 to 850,000 distinct CDR3 sequences, roughly 40% of them seen once. The sample was blood. These receptors came from a man aged 18-30 years in good health. CDR3s include the opening cysteine and the closing phenylalanine or tryptophan. A D gene is named only where the DNA matches it firmly.

>TRBV7-8|TRBJ2-2|TRBD1
CASLRTGGTGELFF
>TRBV6-1|TRBJ1-1|.
CASIEVPRDNTEAFF
>TRBV7-2|TRBJ2-7|.
CASSLVMSSYEQYF
>TRBV20-1|TRBJ2-1|TRBD1
CSARDEDRGTNEQFF
>TRBV4-3|TRBJ1-4|.
CASSPFGGGTNEKLFF
>TRBV7-2|TRBJ1-2|TRBD1
CASSGSRQGLVYTF
>TRBV15|TRBJ2-1|TRBD1
CATSRRQGPLRRQFF
>TRBV27|TRBJ1-5|.
CASSLFGAGPSYSNQPRHF
>TRBV6-1|TRBJ1-2|.
CASSEANGYGYTF
>TRBV20-1|TRBJ2-1|TRBD1
CSAGVGQGFNEQFF
>TRBV20-1|TRBJ1-6|.
CSASSGGMRNSPLHF
>TRBV3-1|TRBJ1-1|.
CASSPYEGVTFF
>TRBV7-9|TRBJ2-1|TRBD2
CASSQGLSGGSYNEQFF
>TRBV12-3/TRBV12-4|TRBJ2-1|TRBD1
CASSQTGTAYNEQFF
>TRBV18|TRBJ2-3|.
CASGAEVASTDTQYF
>TRBV29-1|TRBJ2-2|.
CSVRDQRTGELFF
>TRBV27|TRBJ1-6|.
CASSLWGATNSPLHF
>TRBV20-1|TRBJ2-4|TRBD2
CSVQGGGARGNIQYF
>TRBV2|TRBJ1-5|.
CASRDGPTGAYSNQPQHF
>TRBV7-6|TRBJ1-1|.
CASSSSGTTEAFF
>TRBV29-1|TRBJ1-2|TRBD1
CSVEDRAYGYTF
>TRBV6-1|TRBJ1-4|.
CASSGNEKLFF
>TRBV7-9|TRBJ1-2|.
CASSLNSPYGYTF
>TRBV5-5|TRBJ2-3|.
CASSLRGFSDTQYF
>TRBV20-1|TRBJ1-1|.
CSAPEQGRAEAFF
>TRBV7-9|TRBJ2-2|TRBD1
CASSHGTGLWTGELFF
>TRBV12-3/TRBV12-4|TRBJ2-5|.
CASSLSASQETQYF
>TRBV12-3/TRBV12-4|TRBJ1-2|.
CASSFSGNSGYTF
>TRBV15|TRBJ2-2|.
CATSRGRALNTGELFF
>TRBV5-6|TRBJ1-5|.
CASSLKGSSNQPQHF
>TRBV15|TRBJ2-3|.
CATSVRPSTDTQYF
>TRBV6-5|TRBJ1-1|.
CASSYSMVGGTEAFF
>TRBV9|TRBJ2-3|TRBD2
CASGVAGGVVDTQYF
>TRBV4-1|TRBJ2-1|TRBD1
CASSHLDGTGLYNEQFF
>TRBV5-6|TRBJ1-2|.
CVSSFTDGGYTF
>TRBV21-1|TRBJ1-2|.
CASSAGIWNGYTF
>TRBV7-6|.|.
CASTYSWTFNQETQFF
>TRBV20-1|.|.
CSATLVKGKYEQYF
>TRBV20-1|TRBJ1-4|.
CSAVGVNFEKLFF
>TRBV19|TRBJ1-2|TRBD1
CASSIPRGQGAGYTF
>TRBV7-2|TRBJ2-3|TRBD1
CASLMDRSTDTQYF
>TRBV7-9|TRBJ2-6|.
CASSPPGVSGANVLTF
>TRBV20-1|TRBJ2-1|TRBD2
CSAVLADNEQFF
>TRBV4-1|TRBJ1-6|.
CASSQDRRMDANSPLHF
>TRBV4-3|TRBJ2-4|TRBD1
CASSQGLPQGEENIQYF
>TRBV12-3/TRBV12-4|TRBJ2-7|.
CASSLGGVSYEQYF
>TRBV10-3|TRBJ2-3|TRBD2
CTIRPSMRGGINSADTQYF
>TRBV9|TRBJ2-5|TRBD2
CASSLRAGPQETQYF
>TRBV5-1|TRBJ2-5|.
CASRVAQETQYF